The 30 T cell receptor beta chains in this list originate from one sample, sequenced in a study of T cells in Graves' hyperthyroidism and ophthalmopathy (dated by TCRdb to the late 2010s). Receptors were amplified or captured by multiplex PCR. TCRdb names Illumina HiSeq 2000 as the instrument used. The TCR beta CDR3 regions were amplified from RNA transcripts. The TCR CDR3 was subjected to a first round of RT-PCR using the HTBI primer set and the Qiagen OneStep RT-PCR kit. TCRdb reran the public reads through fastp at Q25 and MiXCR, keeping productive beta chains. CDR3 protein sequences are deduplicated, and each keeps its most common genes and DNA. This sample holds 370,000 or so distinct CDR3 sequences; less than 15% were observed only once. The leading ten clones occupy under 25% of the sample. Specimen: blood. The receptors were sampled from a man under 40 with Graves' hyperthyroidism that later progressed to Graves' ophthalmopathy.

J is TRBJ2-5 and V is TRBV15; a weak D match, TRBD2 (6 bases). V lost 0 bases to trimming and J lost 5 bases, with 10 bases between them. Germline loops: CDR1 LNHNV, CDR2 YYDKDF (reference sequence). CDR3 size: 14 residues. For the CDR3, the DNA is TGTGCCACCAGCAGAGATGGGAGGACTGAGACCCAGTACTTC. Its translation is CATSRDGRTETQYF.

This chain joins TRBV5-1 and TRBJ1-1, with 9 bases that match TRBD1. Germline-derived CDR1 and CDR2 are SGHRS and YFSETQ. The CDR3 has 15 residues. The V segment lost 2 bases and the J segment 2 bases; nucleotides outside the gene matches: 4. The DNA of the CDR3 is TGCGCCAGCAGCTTTATGACAGGGGGTAACACTGAAGCTTTCTTT. It encodes CASSFMTGGNTEAFF.

As regards this clonotype: This may be a read error: a much more frequent sequence differs by one nucleotide. V and J are TRBV6-1 and TRBJ1-2, with 8 bases matching TRBD1. Germline CDR1 MNHNS, CDR2 SASEGT. This CDR3 is 14 amino acids long. The CDR3: CAGRSDRVNWGYTF. The DNA of the CDR3 is TGTGCCGGCAGATCGGACAGGGTGAATTGGGGCTACACCTTC.

The CDR3: CASSAVASNQPQHF. DNA of the CDR3: TGCGCCAGCAGTGCGGTCGCTTCCAATCAGCCCCAGCATTTT. The chain recombines TRBV10-2 with TRBJ1-5; D not certain. This CDR3 contains 14 residues. V gave up 4 bases and J gave up 3 bases, with 10 bases separating them. In germline, CDR1 is WSHSY, CDR2 SAAADI.

This chain connects TRBV6-1 to TRBJ2-2, with TRBD2 as a possible D gene (6 bases). Germline V gene sequence: CDR1 MNHNS, CDR2 SASEGT. Deletions cut 6 bases from V and 5 bases from J, with 16 bases between. CDR3 size: 15 residues. The chain's CDR3 is CASSPGLPRTGELFF. The CDR3 nucleotides read TGTGCCAGCAGCCCGGGACTTCCTAGAACCGGGGAGCTGTTTTTT.

Ten or more counts support this clonotype. The chain is built from TRBV30 and TRBJ1-6; 8 bases match TRBD1. Looked up from germline, CDR1 is GTSNPN and CDR2 is SVGIG (reference sequence). Trimming removed 4 bases from V and 9 bases from J; junction bases left unmatched: 14. CDR3 length equals 16 residues. CDR3 protein: CAWTREWTGRGSPLHF. DNA of the CDR3: TGTGCCTGGACCCGAGAATGGACAGGGAGAGGTTCACCCCTCCACTTT.

The table lists this clonotype with many counts. The genes are TRBV27 and TRBJ1-5, with D perhaps matching TRBD1 (5 bases). Germline-derived CDR1 and CDR2 are MNHEY and SMNVEV (reference sequence). Trimming cost V 2 bases and J 6 bases, with 11 bases left between them. The CDR3 is made up of 14 amino acids. The CDR3 reads CASSLMGGGQPQHF. The CDR3 nucleotides read TGTGCCAGCAGTTTAATGGGGGGGGGTCAGCCCCAGCATTTT.

The chain uses TRBV5-6 and TRBJ2-2; no clear D gene. The V gene's germline CDR1 is SGHDT and CDR2 YYEEEE. The CDR3 totals 16 residues. Deletions cut 1 base from V and 1 base from J, with 11 bases between. CDR3 nucleotide sequence: TGTGCCAGCAGCTTGTCTCGGTCCTTGAACACCGGGGAGCTGTTTTTT. This codes for CASSLSRSLNTGELFF.

With regard to this clonotype: Since a much larger clone is just one base distant, this may be a read error. The CDR3 does not end in the conserved phenylalanine or tryptophan, so this is likely a read error. The V and J genes are TRBV12-5 and TRBJ2-7; possibly TRBD1 for D (6 bases). CDR1 is LGHNT and CDR2 is FRNRAP in the germline V gene. The CDR3 has 16 residues. Between the trimmed V and J ends, which lost 0 bases and 0 bases, there was a span of 12 bases. In nucleotides, the CDR3 is TGTGCTAGTGGTTTGGTAGTCGCCAGGGGCTCCTACGAGCAGTACCTC. Protein sequence: CASGLVVARGSYEQYL.

For this clonotype: The junction differs from germline at one of its ends, possibly a read error. This chain joins TRBV6-1 and TRBJ1-5; a possible D gene is TRBD1 (6 bases). This CDR3 has 15 amino acids. In germline, CDR1 is MNHNS, CDR2 SASEGT. DNA of the CDR3: TGTGCCAGCAGTGAGATGGGGGCCATGAATCGGCCCCAGCATTTT. Its translation is CASSEMGAMNRPQHF.

This clonotype was observed at least ten times. J is TRBJ1-6 and V is TRBV2; the D is unclear. V dropped 2 bases and J dropped 5 bases, with 13 bases sitting between them. CDR3 length: 16 amino acids. Per germline, CDR1 SNHLY and CDR2 FYNNEI. CDR3 amino acids: CASSEIAPPHNSPLHF. The CDR3 DNA reads TGTGCCAGCAGTGAAATAGCTCCGCCACATAATTCACCCCTCCACTTT. Filled out from reference TRBV2 and TRBJ1-6, the complete variable domain reads EPEVTQTPSHQVTQMGQEVILRCVPISNHLYFYWYRQILGQKVEFLVSFYNNEISEKSEIFDDQFSVERPDGSNFTLKIRSTKLEDSAMYFCASSEIAPPHNSPLHFGNGTRLTVT.

Ten or more counts support this clonotype. This chain uses TRBV7-9 with TRBJ1-1; D is uncertain. Between the trimmed V and J ends, which lost 6 bases and 5 bases, there was a span of 16 bases. Germline assignment: CDR1 SEHNR and CDR2 FQNEAQ (reference sequence). The CDR3 extends over 14 amino acids. The CDR3 bases are TGTGCCAGCAGGGAATCAAAGCAGGTTACTGAAGCTTTCTTT. It codes for CASRESKQVTEAFF.

This clonotype was recorded at least ten times. The chain combines TRBV7-3 with TRBJ2-1, with 10 bases aligning to TRBD2. Germline CDR1 is SGHTA and CDR2 is FQGTGA. The CDR3 has 19 amino acids. Trimming cost V 2 bases and J 2 bases; bases outside gene matches: 12. The CDR3 nucleotides are TGTGCCAGCAGCTTAGCGTCTAGCGGGGGCCAAGAGCCCTACAATGAGCAGTTCTTC. Protein sequence: CASSLASSGGQEPYNEQFF. The variable domain in full, completed from reference TRBV7-3 and TRBJ2-1, reads GAGVSQTPSNKVTEKGKYVELRCDPISGHTALYWYRQSLGQGPEFLIYFQGTGAADDSGLPNDRFFAVRPEGSVSTLKIQRTERGDSAVYLCASSLASSGGQEPYNEQFFGPGTRLTVL.

The rearrangement uses TRBV7-9 and TRBJ1-1, with no clear D. Germline values: CDR1 SEHNR, CDR2 FQNEAQ (reference sequence). V was clipped by 0 bases and J by 0 bases, with 5 bases between them. The CDR3 is 14 amino acids. This CDR3 reads CASSLARLNTEAFF. The CDR3 region has the DNA TGTGCCAGCAGCTTAGCTCGATTGAACACTGAAGCTTTCTTT.

This clonotype was detected only a few times. The V call is TRBV5-1, the J call TRBJ2-3, with D unclear. V lost 0 bases, J lost 2 bases, and 7 bases lay in between. Germline CDR1 and CDR2: SGHRS and YFSETQ. This CDR3 contains 14 residues. The CDR3, as DNA: TGCGCCAGCAGCTTGGCATCCCCCACAGATACGCAGTATTTT. Residues: CASSLASPTDTQYF. Full variable domain (remainder filled in from reference TRBV5-1 and TRBJ2-3): KAGVTQTPRYLIKTRGQQVTLSCSPISGHRSVSWYQQTPGQGLQFLFEYFSETQRNKGNFPGRFSGRQFSNSRSEMNVSTLELGDSALYLCASSLASPTDTQYFGPGTRLTVL.

This clonotype came up many times. The rearrangement links TRBV6-1 to TRBJ2-6, with D possibly matching TRBD2 (5 bases). Germline CDR1 MNHNS, CDR2 SASEGT. The CDR3 is 14 residues long. V lost 7 bases and J lost 4, with 11 bases in between. The CDR3 is CASTLTGGANVLTF. DNA of the CDR3: TGTGCCAGCACACTCACGGGGGGGGCCAACGTCCTGACTTTC.

This clonotype came up many times. The rearrangement joins TRBV27 to TRBJ2-1; D remains ambiguous. This CDR3 is built from 15 residues. Trimming shortened V by 5 bases and J by 3 bases, and 14 bases separated the two germline ends. Germline V gene lookup returns CDR1 MNHEY and CDR2 SMNVEV (reference sequence). The CDR3 nucleotides read TGTGCCAGCAGTCTAGTGGGTTCTGACTACAATGAGCAGTTCTTC. Encoded protein: CASSLVGSDYNEQFF.

For this clonotype: A clone one base away is much larger, so this may be a read error. The DNA of the CDR3 is TGTGCCAGCAGTGTACAGTATAATTCACCCCTCCACTTT. This codes for CASSVQYNSPLHF. V gene TRBV2 combines with J gene TRBJ1-6; D not resolved. Trimming pared 4 bases from V and 4 bases from J, leaving 5 bases between. Germline assignment: CDR1 SNHLY and CDR2 FYNNEI. This CDR3 region has 13 residues.

The V and J genes are TRBV19 and TRBJ2-5, with D possibly matching TRBD2 (6 bases). Trimming pared 3 bases from V and 5 bases from J, leaving 16 bases between. The CDR3 is 15 amino acids. Germline-derived CDR1 and CDR2 are LNHDA and SQIVND (reference sequence). The chain's CDR3 is CASSIWGLRGETQYF. The CDR3 DNA reads TGTGCCAGTAGTATCTGGGGACTCCGAGGGGAGACCCAGTACTTC.

This clonotype was detected ten times or more. J is TRBJ1-2 and V is TRBV28; D unclear. The CDR3 runs to 13 residues. Germline assignment: CDR1 MDHEN and CDR2 SYDVKM. CDR3 in amino acids: CAIQGPAGYGYTF. CDR3 sequence (DNA): TGTGCGATTCAAGGGCCGGCGGGCTATGGCTACACCTTC.

The J gene is TRBJ1-5, the V gene TRBV5-1, with a weak D call TRBD1 (6 bases). Germline V gene lookup returns CDR1 SGHRS and CDR2 YFSETQ. This CDR3 region has 15 residues. V was cut by 3 bases and J by 4 bases, with 14 bases left in between. The CDR3 DNA is TGCGCCAGCAGCTCCGGGGGCGATCGAAATCAGCCCCAGCATTTT. It is translated as CASSSGGDRNQPQHF.

The J gene is TRBJ2-1, the V gene TRBV19; 7 nucleotides align to TRBD1. The junction had 4 bases not matched to a gene; V was cut back by 1 base and J by 10 bases. Germline CDR1 is LNHDA and CDR2 is SQIVND (reference sequence). The CDR3 totals 13 residues. The CDR3 DNA follows: TGTGCCAGTAGTATAGTTGAGGGACAGGAGCAGTTCTTC. The encoded protein is CASSIVEGQEQFF.

This clonotype was detected many times. This chain uses TRBV6-1 with TRBJ1-5, with TRBD1 matching over 7 bases. The CDR3 is 13 residues long. Germline V CDR1 and CDR2: MNHNS, SASEGT. V shed 6 bases and J 5 bases; nucleotides not matched to a gene: 4. The CDR3: CASRAGGHQPQHF. DNA for the CDR3: TGTGCCAGCAGGGCAGGGGGGCATCAGCCCCAGCATTTT.

The J gene is TRBJ2-5, the V gene TRBV19, with D uncertain. The CDR3 totals 13 residues. From germline, CDR1 is LNHDA and CDR2 SQIVND (reference sequence). V was shortened by 3 bases and J by 5 bases, with 10 bases between the two germline ends. CDR3 sequence reads: CASSMGLRETQYF. CDR3 DNA sequence: TGTGCCAGTAGTATGGGATTAAGGGAGACCCAGTACTTC.

This clonotype was recorded at least ten times. This chain joins TRBV28 and TRBJ2-3, with D perhaps TRBD2 (7 bases). Trimming removed 7 bases at V and 2 bases at J, with 19 bases between. The CDR3 loop spans 16 amino acids. Germline V gives CDR1 MDHEN, CDR2 SYDVKM. Here the CDR3 DNA reads TGTGCCAGCACCTCTATAAGGGGGGGCCTCACAGATACGCAGTATTTT. Protein product: CASTSIRGGLTDTQYF.

At least ten counts were recorded for this clonotype. This chain uses TRBV28 with TRBJ2-1; D gene ambiguous. V dropped 7 bases and J dropped 3 bases, with 10 bases sitting between them. From germline, CDR1 is MDHEN and CDR2 SYDVKM. The CDR3 loop spans 13 amino acids. The CDR3 nucleotides are TGTGCCAGCATTAGCAGGTTCTACAATGAGCAGTTCTTC. Translated, it gives CASISRFYNEQFF. The entire variable domain, with the rest obtained from reference TRBV28 and TRBJ2-1, is as follows: DVKVTQSSRYLVKRTGEKVFLECVQDMDHENMFWYRQDPGLGLRLIYFSYDVKMKEKGDIPEGYSVSREKKERFSLILESASTNQTSMYLCASISRFYNEQFFGPGTRLTVL.

This clonotype was counted ten times or more. The V and J genes are TRBV11-2 and TRBJ1-1; no clear D. The germline gives CDR1 SGHAT, CDR2 FQNNGV. The V gene lost 4 bases and the J gene lost 4 bases, with 13 bases spanning the gap. The CDR3 runs 14 residues. CDR3 protein: CASSSQGHSTEAFF. The CDR3 nucleotides read TGTGCCAGCAGCTCCCAAGGGCACTCCACTGAAGCTTTCTTT.

This clonotype has more than one count but fewer than ten. The V gene is TRBV3-1, the J gene TRBJ1-4; no firm D call. The CDR3 totals 12 residues. Germline lookup yields CDR1 LGHDT and CDR2 YNNKEL (reference sequence). V lost 0 bases and J lost 13, with 9 bases in between. In nucleotides, the CDR3 is TGTGCCAGCAGCCAAGAGAGAAGGGTACTGTTTTTT. Its translation: CASSQERRVLFF.

This CDR3 reads CASSPFYSGANTGELFF. Written as DNA, the CDR3 is TGTGCCAGCTCACCATTCTATAGCGGAGCGAACACCGGGGAGCTGTTTTTT. The chain joins TRBV18 to TRBJ2-2; the D gene is possibly TRBD2 (6 bases). The CDR3 is 17 amino acids. The germline CDR1 and CDR2 sequences are KGHSH and LQKENI. V gave up 2 bases and J gave up 0 bases, with 13 bases separating them. Drawing the rest from reference TRBV18 and TRBJ2-2, the complete variable domain is NAGVMQNPRHLVRRRGQEARLRCSPMKGHSHVYWYRQLPEEGLKFMVYLQKENIIDESGMPKERFSAEFPKEGPSILRIQQVVRGDSAAYFCASSPFYSGANTGELFFGEGSRLTVL.

Ten or more counts support this clonotype. The chain employs TRBV11-3 and TRBJ1-2; D is unclear. CDR3 length: 14 residues. CDR1 and CDR2 (germline): SGHNT, YENEEA. Trimming left V 2 bases short and J 3 bases short, with 10 bases between. In nucleotides, the CDR3 is TGTGCCAGCAGCTTACCCGGACTCCACTATGGCTACACCTTC. Protein product: CASSLPGLHYGYTF. The variable domain in full, with the rest retrieved from reference TRBV11-3 and TRBJ1-2, is EAGVVQSPRYKIIEKKQPVAFWCNPISGHNTLYWYLQNLGQGPELLIRYENEEAVDDSQLPKDRFSAERLKGVDSTLKIQPAELGDSAVYLCASSLPGLHYGYTFGSGTRLTVV.